What follows are 18 T cell receptor beta chains derived from one specimen sequenced in a study of blood T cell repertoires in COVID-19. TCRdb keeps only in-frame clones here, not all; method: immunoSEQ multiplex PCR. The sample holds 270,000 or so clones, approximately 77% seen once. Sequenced sample: peripheral blood. The receptors come from a woman aged 18-29 years with acute or convalescent COVID-19.

This clone was observed a single time. The J gene is TRBJ2-7, the V gene TRBV6-2 or TRBV6-3; 9 positions agree with TRBD1. The V gene's germline CDR1 is MNHEY and CDR2 SVGEGT. V was clipped by 2 bases and J by 8 bases; unmatched bases: 7. The length of the CDR3 is 14 residues. The CDR3: CASSYLTGGRKQYF. For the CDR3, the DNA is TGTGCCAGCAGTTACCTGACAGGGGGGCGCAAGCAGTACTTC.

V usage is TRBV23-1 and J usage is TRBJ1-4, with 7 bases identical to TRBD1. TRBV23-1 is treated as an ORF (open reading frame) with a function not yet certain. The CDR3 consists of 17 residues. V lost 6 bases and J lost 0; bases outside the gene matches: 10. The CDR3 coding sequence is TGCGCCAGCAGGCCGGGACAGCCGGGGTCAACTAATGAAAAACTGTTTTTT. It specifies CASRPGQPGSTNEKLFF.

The chain carries TRBV5-6 and TRBJ2-7; 8 nucleotides align to TRBD2. Germline V lookup: CDR1 SGHDT, CDR2 YYEEEE. V was clipped by 4 bases and J by 2 bases; unmatched bases: 8. This CDR3 contains 15 residues. The CDR3 DNA is TGTGCCAGCAGCCCATTAGCGGGAAGGGCCTACGAGCAGTACTTC. Protein product: CASSPLAGRAYEQYF.

V gene TRBV18 combines with J gene TRBJ2-7; tentatively, D is TRBD1 (5 bases). Germline V gives CDR1 KGHSH, CDR2 LQKENI. The CDR3 is 13 amino acids. Deletions cut 3 bases from V and 4 bases from J, with 10 bases between. The CDR3 here is CASSPTDSYEQYF. The CDR3 region has the DNA TGTGCCAGCTCACCTACCGACAGTTACGAGCAGTACTTC.

V usage is TRBV5-8 and J usage is TRBJ2-1; TRBD1 aligns across 8 bases. Germline values: CDR1 SGHTS, CDR2 YDEGEE. Germline trimming cut 4 bases from V and 8 bases from J; bases unmatched to any gene: 8. The CDR3 covers 14 residues. This CDR3 is CASSTGQGVHEQFF. The CDR3 DNA follows: TGTGCCAGCAGCACCGGACAGGGCGTCCATGAGCAGTTCTTC.

The CDR3 DNA reads TGTGCCAGCAGCTCCACTAGCGTTACGTCCAATGAGCAGTTCTTC. Its protein product is CASSSTSVTSNEQFF. The chain carries TRBV28 and TRBJ2-1; 7 bases match TRBD2. This CDR3 has 15 amino acids. Germline CDR1 MDHEN, CDR2 SYDVKM. The V segment lost 6 bases and the J segment 6 bases; nucleotides outside the gene matches: 11. Together with reference TRBV28 and TRBJ2-1, the CDR3 gives the full variable domain: DVKVTQSSRYLVKRTGEKVFLECVQDMDHENMFWYRQDPGLGLRLIYFSYDVKMKEKGDIPEGYSVSREKKERFSLILESASTNQTSMYLCASSSTSVTSNEQFFGPGTRLTVL.

The rearrangement uses TRBV3-1 (or the pseudogene TRBV3-2) and TRBJ1-6, with 8 bases that match TRBD1. Losses at the gene ends were 4 bases for V and 8 bases for J; bases not matched to a gene: 19. CDR1 and CDR2 (germline): LGHDT, YNNKEL (reference sequence). The CDR3 runs to 19 residues. DNA for the CDR3: TGTGCCAGCAGCCTCCCACGGGACAGGCGCCCGATCCCCTATTCACCCCTCCACTTT. This sequence encodes CASSLPRDRRPIPYSPLHF.

This clone occurred once. This rearrangement joins TRBV25-1 to TRBJ1-3; 7 bases are shared with TRBD1. The J segment lost 0 bases and the V segment lost 1 base, leaving 6 bases of the junction unmatched. There are 17 residues in the CDR3. Germline CDR1 reads MGHDK; CDR2 reads SYGVNS. The CDR3 is CASSESLRGASGNTIYF. The DNA for the CDR3 is TGTGCCAGCAGTGAATCTCTCAGGGGGGCCTCTGGAAACACCATATATTTT.

The chain carries TRBV5-4 and TRBJ2-7, with a tentative D call TRBD1 (5 bases). Per the germline V gene, CDR1 is SGHNT and CDR2 is YYREEE (reference sequence). Trimming stripped 3 bases from V and 2 bases from J, with 9 bases between. The CDR3 sequence is 13 residues long. CDR3 in DNA: TGTGCCAGCAGCTCGACAGTTACCTACGAGCAGTACTTC. Translated, it gives CASSSTVTYEQYF.

This chain uses TRBV5-1 with TRBJ1-1, with a weak D call TRBD1 (5 bases). The CDR3 is made up of 16 amino acids. CDR1 and CDR2 from the germline V gene are SGHRS and YFSETQ. Trimming took off 2 bases at V and 0 bases at J, with 14 bases between the two ends. This CDR3 reads CASSFTAGPLNTEAFF. CDR3 DNA sequence: TGCGCCAGCAGCTTTACGGCAGGGCCTTTGAACACTGAAGCTTTCTTT.

J is TRBJ1-1 and V is TRBV12-3 or TRBV12-4; D possibly corresponds to TRBD1 (6 bases). Trimming shortened V by 3 bases and J by 5 bases, and 10 bases separated the two germline ends. CDR3 length: 13 amino acids. The CDR3 here is CASSLQGWTEAFF. As DNA, the CDR3 is TGTGCCAGCAGTTTGCAGGGGTGGACTGAAGCTTTCTTT.

The chain uses TRBV6-5 and TRBJ2-7, with TRBD1 identical over 8 bases. Germline-derived CDR1 and CDR2 are MNHEY and SVGAGI. The CDR3 sequence is 11 residues long. Germline trimming cut 8 bases from V and 5 bases from J; bases unmatched to any gene: 2. The CDR3 protein is CASGQGHEQYF. The DNA of the CDR3 is TGTGCCAGCGGACAGGGCCACGAGCAGTACTTC.

The J gene is TRBJ1-4, the V gene TRBV3-1 (or the pseudogene TRBV3-2); no clear D. CDR3 size: 20 residues. Germline V gene sequence: CDR1 LGHDT, CDR2 YNNKEL (reference sequence). V was trimmed by 1 base and J by 0 bases, leaving 21 bases between them. CDR3 in amino acids: CASSQAPGSGGPATNEKLFF. The CDR3 DNA reads as TGTGCCAGCAGCCAAGCCCCAGGCAGCGGAGGCCCTGCAACTAATGAAAAACTGTTTTTT.

The chain combines TRBV9 with TRBJ2-1, with D perhaps TRBD1 (6 bases). The length of the CDR3 is 17 residues. Looked up from germline, CDR1 is SGDLS and CDR2 is YYNGEE. V lost 0 bases and J lost 0, with 13 bases in between. CDR3 sequence (DNA): TGTGCCAGCAGCGTAGGAGGACAGAAAAGCTCCTACAATGAGCAGTTCTTC. It codes for CASSVGGQKSSYNEQFF.

V usage is TRBV19 and J usage is TRBJ1-5, with 8 bases that match TRBD1. Germline trimming cut 4 bases from V and 2 bases from J; bases unmatched to any gene: 4. The CDR3 runs 15 residues. The germline V gene has CDR1 LNHDA and CDR2 SQIVND (reference sequence). CDR3: CASSTRTGRNQPQHF. The CDR3 DNA follows: TGTGCCAGTAGTACCCGGACAGGGCGCAATCAGCCCCAGCATTTT. The whole variable domain, filled in from reference TRBV19 and TRBJ1-5, reads DGGITQSPKYLFRKEGQNVTLSCEQNLNHDAMYWYRQDPGQGLRLIYYSQIVNDFQKGDIAEGYSVSREKKESFPLTVTSAQKNPTAFYLCASSTRTGRNQPQHFGDGTRLSIL.

This clone appeared once. The chain uses TRBV3-1 (or the pseudogene TRBV3-2) and TRBJ2-2; D is possibly TRBD1 (6 bases). The germline gives CDR1 LGHDT, CDR2 YNNKEL (reference sequence). The V gene lost 1 base and the J gene lost 7 bases, with 25 bases spanning the gap. This CDR3 is built from 19 residues. CDR3 sequence: CASSQVIGTRGFRNGELFF. CDR3 sequence (DNA): TGTGCCAGCAGCCAAGTCATCGGGACACGGGGTTTTCGGAACGGGGAGCTGTTTTTT.

The rearrangement uses TRBV18 and TRBJ2-7; tentative D call: TRBD2 (6 bases). V lost 0 bases, J lost 3 bases, and 15 bases lay in between. Germline lookup yields CDR1 KGHSH and CDR2 LQKENI. This CDR3 has 16 residues. The CDR3 DNA reads TGTGCCAGCTCACCACCCATCGGGACGGGAGACTACGAGCAGTACTTC. This codes for CASSPPIGTGDYEQYF.

This chain connects TRBV29-1 to TRBJ2-1, with 9 bases matching TRBD1. This CDR3 is built from 14 residues. Germline lookup yields CDR1 SQVTM and CDR2 ANQGSEA. V was clipped by 7 bases and J by 6 bases; unmatched bases: 10. This CDR3 reads CSAARQGGGNEQFF. In nucleotides, the CDR3 is TGCAGCGCCGCTCGACAGGGGGGGGGCAATGAGCAGTTCTTC.